The sequence of this TCR beta chain was determined in a study of blood T cell repertoires in COVID-19. Study details: COVID-19 samples from acute and convalescent phases originated in the United States, Italy and Spain. In each case, the material was cDNA or gDNA derived from T cells, B-cell-depleted T cells, or PBMCs.

Trimming removed 10 bases at V and 4 bases at J, with 19 bases between. This CDR3 comprises 14 residues. Germline CDR1 SGHTA, CDR2 FQGNSA. Methods used by the authors: Estimated nucleated cell counts came from reference gene primer amplification. The repertoire was sequenced with immunoSEQ multiplex PCR; TCRdb's copy has only in-frame clones and lacks some. V, J and clone size are taken as reported in that table, and D and trimming were inferred from the DNA itself. The sample has roughly 190,000 clones; 88% are singletons. The clonotype originates from a man in his forties with active or convalescent COVID-19. The chain recombines TRBV7-2 with TRBJ1-2; D might be TRBD1 (6 bases). The sequenced sample consisted of peripheral blood. The CDR3 DNA follows: TGTGCCAACCCCGAGGGGGGGGGCAGCTATGGCTACACCTTC. Translation: CANPEGGGSYGYTF.